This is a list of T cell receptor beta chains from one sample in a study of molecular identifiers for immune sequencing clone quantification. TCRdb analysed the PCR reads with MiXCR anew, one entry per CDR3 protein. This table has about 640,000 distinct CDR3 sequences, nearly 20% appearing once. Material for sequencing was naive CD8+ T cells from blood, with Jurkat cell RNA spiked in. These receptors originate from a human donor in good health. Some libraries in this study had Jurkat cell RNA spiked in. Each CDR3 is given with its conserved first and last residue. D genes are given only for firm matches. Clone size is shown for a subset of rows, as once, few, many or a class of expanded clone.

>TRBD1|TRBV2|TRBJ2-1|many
TGTGCCAGCGACAGGGGAGCTTACAATGAGCAGTTCTTC
CASDRGAYNEQFF
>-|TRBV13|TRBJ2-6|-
TGTGCCAGCTATCAGGGCTCCTCTGGGGCCAACGTCCTGACTTTC
CASYQGSSGANVLTF
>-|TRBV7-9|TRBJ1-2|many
TGTGCCAGCAGCTTAGTAGGGAATAACTATGGCTACACCTTC
CASSLVGNNYGYTF
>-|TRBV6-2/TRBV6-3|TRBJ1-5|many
TGTGCCAGCAGTTACGTGCAGGGCGGTCAGCCCCAGCATTTT
CASSYVQGGQPQHF
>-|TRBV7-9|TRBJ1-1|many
TGTGCCAGCAGCCTCACCCGACACTGGTTT
CASSLTRHWF
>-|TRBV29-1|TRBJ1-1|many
TGCAGCGTAGGTCAGTGGAACACTGAAGCTTTCTTT
CSVGQWNTEAFF
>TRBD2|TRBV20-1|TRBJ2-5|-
TGCAGTGCTGACCGCCAGACTAGCGGGGGGGCGGAGACCCAGTACTTC
CSADRQTSGGAETQYF
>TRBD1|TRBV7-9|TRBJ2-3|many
TGTGCCAGCAGCATTGTTGGACAGGGGATTACAGATACGCAGTATTTT
CASSIVGQGITDTQYF
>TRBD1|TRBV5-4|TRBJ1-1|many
TGTGCCAGCAGCTTACAGGGGGCAGGGACTGAAGCTTTCTTT
CASSLQGAGTEAFF
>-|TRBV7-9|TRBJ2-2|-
TGTGCCAGCAGCTTAGAGAGTCGGGAGCTGTTTTTT
CASSLESRELFF
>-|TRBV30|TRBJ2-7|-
TGTGCCTGGAGTGTAAGTTTCCACGAGCAGTACTTC
CAWSVSFHEQYF
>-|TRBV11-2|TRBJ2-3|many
TGTGCCAGCAGCTTTTTGGAGGGGGGCACAGATACGCAGTATTTT
CASSFLEGGTDTQYF
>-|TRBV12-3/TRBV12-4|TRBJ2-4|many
TGTGCCAGCGGATTACGACCCCGAGGCAAAAACATTCAGTACTTC
CASGLRPRGKNIQYF
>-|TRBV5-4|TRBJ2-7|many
TGTGCCAGCAGCTTGGAGGGGTCAGACGAGCAGTACTTC
CASSLEGSDEQYF
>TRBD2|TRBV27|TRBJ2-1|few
TGTGCCAGCAGTTTATTGAGTCCTAGCGGAATCTACAATGAGCAGTTCTTC
CASSLLSPSGIYNEQFF
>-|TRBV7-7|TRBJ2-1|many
TGTGCCAGCAGCCCAGACAGCAATGAGCAGTTCTTC
CASSPDSNEQFF
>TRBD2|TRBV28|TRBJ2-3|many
TGTGCCAGCAGTTCGCGTCTGGCGGGGGGAGATACGCAGTATTTT
CASSSRLAGGDTQYF
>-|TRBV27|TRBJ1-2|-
TGTGCCAGCAGTTTTCGGCAGGGAGCCAACTATGGCTGCACCTTC
CASSFRQGANYGCTF
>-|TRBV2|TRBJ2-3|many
TGTGCCGGGGACCCGGCAGATACGCAGTATTTT
CAGDPADTQYF
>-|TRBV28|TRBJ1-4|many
TGTGCCAGCAGTCCCACGGGGGCCTTATATGAAAAACTGTTTTTT
CASSPTGALYEKLFF
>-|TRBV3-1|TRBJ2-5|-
TGTGCCAGCAGCCAGGGTGACACAGCAGGGGAGACCCAGTACTTC
CASSQGDTAGETQYF
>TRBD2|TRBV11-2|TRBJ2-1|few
TGTGCCAGCAGCCAGGAGCTAGCGGGGGTGCTTGTAGAGCAGTTCTTC
CASSQELAGVLVEQFF
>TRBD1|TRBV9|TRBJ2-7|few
TGTGCCAGCAGCTCTTGGACAGGGTCTGTGCAGTACTTC
CASSSWTGSVQYF
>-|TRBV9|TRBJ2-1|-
TGTGCCAGCAGCGCTTTGACTGGAAATGAGCAGTTCTTC
CASSALTGNEQFF
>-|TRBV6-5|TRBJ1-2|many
TGTGCCAGCAGTTTTAACAAAGAGTGCTACACCTTC
CASSFNKECYTF
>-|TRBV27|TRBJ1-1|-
TGTGCCAGCAGTTTATCGTACGGGTTGAACACTGAAGCTTTCTTT
CASSLSYGLNTEAFF
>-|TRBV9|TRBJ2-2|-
TGTGCCAGCAGCCCACTATCTGGGCCGAACACCGGGGAGCTGTTTTTT
CASSPLSGPNTGELFF
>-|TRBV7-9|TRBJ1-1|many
TGTGCCAGCACCGGGGGCATGAACACTGAAGCTTTCTTT
CASTGGMNTEAFF
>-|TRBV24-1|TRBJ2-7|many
TGTGCCACCCCCGGATACGAGCAGTACTTC
CATPGYEQYF
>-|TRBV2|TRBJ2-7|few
TGTGCCAGCAGTGATAACGGTTCCGGCCACGAGCAGTACTTC
CASSDNGSGHEQYF
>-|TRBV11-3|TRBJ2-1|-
TGTGCCAGCAGCTTCGAATACAATGAGCAGTTCTTC
CASSFEYNEQFF